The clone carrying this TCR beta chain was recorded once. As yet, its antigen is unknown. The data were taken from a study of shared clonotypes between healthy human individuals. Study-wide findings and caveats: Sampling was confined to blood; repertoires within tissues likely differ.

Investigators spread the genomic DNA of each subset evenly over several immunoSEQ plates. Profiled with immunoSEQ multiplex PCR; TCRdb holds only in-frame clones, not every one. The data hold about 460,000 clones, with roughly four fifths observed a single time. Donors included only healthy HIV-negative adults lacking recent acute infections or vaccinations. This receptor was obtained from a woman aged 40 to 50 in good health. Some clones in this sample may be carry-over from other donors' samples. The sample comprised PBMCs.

The CDR3 reads CASSEPPLRGSNEKLFF. CDR3 in DNA: TGTGCCAGCAGCGAACCCCCTCTCAGGGGATCTAATGAAAAACTGTTTTTT. The chain couples TRBV2 to TRBJ1-4, with a weak D call TRBD1 (6 bases). Looked up from germline, CDR1 is SNHLY and CDR2 is FYNNEI. V was clipped by 6 bases and J by 3 bases, with 20 bases between them. This CDR3 region has 17 residues.